Listed below are T cell receptor beta chains from one sample, sequenced in a study of blood T cell repertoires in COVID-19. Produced via immunoSEQ multiplex PCR; TCRdb's table is partial and in-frame only. The sample has around 110,000 clones; 80% to 85% are singletons. Sequences were obtained from PBMCs or T cells enriched from blood (not recorded which). The receptor source for this set is a woman in her twenties or thirties who had recovered from COVID-19. Each CDR3 is given with its conserved first and last residue. Fields, in order: clone size, J gene, D gene, V gene, CDR3 DNA, CDR3 protein. D genes are given only for firm matches. Rows give clone size only sometimes, using once, few, many, or a class for an expanded clone.

>NA|TRBJ1-6|NA|TRBV7-9
TGTGCCAGCAGCCAAGGTAGAGAGGAGGCCTATAATTCACCCCTCCACTTT
CASSQGREEAYNSPLHF
>NA|TRBJ1-1|NA|TRBV7-9
TGTGCCAGCAGCACCGGGAGCACTGAAGCTTTCTTT
CASSTGSTEAFF
>medium-sized|TRBJ2-3|TRBD2|TRBV6-5
TGTGCCAGCAGTCGACTAGCGGGAGAACCAGATACGCAGTATTTT
CASSRLAGEPDTQYF
>NA|TRBJ1-1|NA|TRBV30
TGTGCCTGGAGTGTAGGGGGTTCTGAAGCTTTCTTT
CAWSVGGSEAFF
>NA|TRBJ2-1|TRBD2|TRBV11-2
TGTGCCAGCAGACGACCCGGGACTAGATTGACCAATGAGCAGTTCTTC
CASRRPGTRLTNEQFF
>NA|TRBJ2-3|NA|TRBV5-4
TGTGCCAGCAGCTTCAAGACAGTAGCCACAGATACGCAGTATTTT
CASSFKTVATDTQYF
>once|TRBJ1-5|NA|TRBV25-1
TGTGCCAGCAGCCGTCCAACACCCAGCAATCAGCCCCAGCATTTT
CASSRPTPSNQPQHF
>NA|TRBJ2-1|TRBD2|TRBV28
TGTGCCACGACTAGCGGTCCCCGCCGGGAGCAGTTCTTC
CATTSGPRREQFF
>once|TRBJ2-7|NA|TRBV7-9
TGTGCCAGCAGCCCCGGGACAAGGCTGTACGAGCAGTACTTC
CASSPGTRLYEQYF
>NA|TRBJ1-5|NA|TRBV2
TGTGCCAGCAAGGAGGATTTTAATCAGCCCCAGCATTTT
CASKEDFNQPQHF
>once|TRBJ2-3|TRBD1|TRBV4-3
TGCGCCAGCAGCAAAGACAGGGAAAGGACAGATACGCAGTATTTT
CASSKDRERTDTQYF
>NA|TRBJ2-7|NA|TRBV18
TGTGCCAGCTCCGAGGACAGATCCTACGAGCAGTACTTC
CASSEDRSYEQYF
>NA|TRBJ1-1|NA|TRBV7-9
TGTGCCAGCAGCCCGGCCGGGGGGGGCACTGAAGCTTTCTTT
CASSPAGGGTEAFF
>NA|TRBJ2-3|TRBD2|TRBV20-1
TGCAGTGCTAGTCGGGGGCTAGCGGGAGCGCTCGGAGATACGCAGTATTTT
CSASRGLAGALGDTQYF
>NA|TRBJ1-5|TRBD1|TRBV7-8
TGTGCCAGCAGCTTATCCCGGACAGGGAGCAATCAGCCCCAGCATTTT
CASSLSRTGSNQPQHF
>NA|TRBJ2-5|TRBD1|TRBV9
TGTGCCAGCAGCGTGGGACAGGGATTGGGGACCCAGTACTTC
CASSVGQGLGTQYF